This is a list of T cell receptor beta chains from one sample in a study of brain T cells in children with intractable seizures. Sequencing used immunoSEQ multiplex PCR; TCRdb keeps in-frame clones, though not all of them. This sample has approximately 330,000 clones, with 93% found just once. Sequencing was performed on peripheral blood, taken 5 to 6 months after surgery. The receptors derive from a boy under two years old with tuberous sclerosis and intractable seizures. The CDR3 runs from the conserved cysteine through the conserved F or W. Fields, in order: D gene, CDR3 length, J gene, V gene, clone size, CDR3 DNA, CDR3 protein. D genes are given only for firm matches. Size tells how often a clone was seen (once, few, many) or the class of an expanded clone, and some rows leave it out.

>TRBD2|17|TRBJ2-1|TRBV18|NA
TGTGCCAGCTCACCACAGAATCCGGGACTAGCTCATGGTGAGCAGTTCTTC
CASSPQNPGLAHGEQFF
>NA|13|TRBJ1-2|TRBV5-1|NA
TGCGCCAGCAGCTTGTCCCCCGTTGAAGGCTACACCTTC
CASSLSPVEGYTF
>NA|15|TRBJ2-7|TRBV15|few
TGTGCCACCAGCAGAGCGGGACACTCTGCTGCCGAGCAGTACTTC
CATSRAGHSAAEQYF
>NA|11|TRBJ2-7|TRBV20-1|once
TGCAGTGCCCCCGACGGCTACGAGCAGTACTTC
CSAPDGYEQYF
>TRBD2|18|TRBJ2-1|TRBV3-1/TRBV3-2|NA
TGTGCCAGCAGCCCCGAAGTTAGCGGGAGTCGCACCTACAATGAGCAGTTCTTC
CASSPEVSGSRTYNEQFF
>NA|13|TRBJ1-1|TRBV11-2|few
TGTGCCAGCAGCTTAGGGGTGAACACTGAAGCTTTCTTT
CASSLGVNTEAFF
>NA|15|TRBJ2-3|TRBV9|NA
TGTGCCAGCAGCGTAGGGGGACTTCCCACAGATACGCAGTATTTT
CASSVGGLPTDTQYF
>TRBD1|14|TRBJ1-2|TRBV19|NA
TGTGCCAGTAGTATCCGACAGGGGGGCTATGGCTACACCTTC
CASSIRQGGYGYTF
>NA|13|TRBJ1-2|TRBV28|NA
TGTGCCAGCAGTTTTAGTTCGTGGTATGGCTACACCTTC
CASSFSSWYGYTF
>NA|16|TRBJ2-1|TRBV27|NA
TGTGCCAGCAGTTTGACTAGTCCATCTTCCTACAATGAGCAGTTCTTC
CASSLTSPSSYNEQFF
>NA|17|TRBJ1-4|TRBV5-6|NA
TGTGCCAGCAGCCAAGCCTCAGGGTTTGCAACTAATGAAAAACTGTTTTTT
CASSQASGFATNEKLFF
>TRBD2|16|TRBJ2-7|TRBV24-1|NA
TGTGCCACCAGTGAACAGCGGGGGAATCAAGCCGGCGAGCAGTACTTC
CATSEQRGNQAGEQYF
>NA|12|TRBJ2-7|TRBV25-1|NA
TGTGCCAGCAGTGAGACGGCTTACGAGCAGTACTTC
CASSETAYEQYF
>NA|15|TRBJ1-1|TRBV20-1|NA
TGCAGTGCTAGTCCTGGCCCGGGTCCGATGACTGAAGCTTTCTTT
CSASPGPGPMTEAFF
>TRBD1|15|TRBJ2-7|TRBV9|NA
TGTGCCAGCAGCGTGACCGGACAGGGGAATTACGAGCAGTACTTC
CASSVTGQGNYEQYF
>TRBD2|15|TRBJ2-7|TRBV9|NA
TGTGCCAGCAGCGTTTCGGCTAGCGGAGCCTACGAGCAGTACTTC
CASSVSASGAYEQYF
>NA|16|TRBJ2-7|TRBV12-2|NA
TGTGCAAGTCGCTTAGCGAGCGGGGGCCGCTCCTACGAGCAGTACTTC
CASRLASGGRSYEQYF
>NA|15|TRBJ2-7|TRBV5-6|NA
TGTGCCACCTCCCGAGGAGGGGAAGCCTCCTACGAGCAGTACTTC
CATSRGGEASYEQYF
>NA|14|TRBJ1-1|TRBV18|NA
TGTGCCAGCTCACCCCGACAGGAGAACACTGAAGCTTTCTTT
CASSPRQENTEAFF
>NA|14|TRBJ2-1|TRBV28|NA
TGTGCCAGCAACGAGCTGACCCTCTACAATGAGCAGTTCTTC
CASNELTLYNEQFF
>NA|14|TRBJ2-7|TRBV4-1|NA
TGCGCCAGCAGCCAAGACACAGGGTCCTACGAGCAGTACTTC
CASSQDTGSYEQYF
>NA|15|TRBJ2-4|TRBV30|few
TGTGCCTGGAGACCTTTGGGAGTCCCCCTGGGCATTCAGTACTTC
CAWRPLGVPLGIQYF
>NA|15|TRBJ1-5|TRBV7-2|NA
TGTGCCAGCAGCTTAGATGGACAAAGCAATCAGCCCCAGCATTTT
CASSLDGQSNQPQHF
>TRBD2|16|TRBJ2-1|TRBV6-5|NA
TGTGCCAGCAGTTCTCTAGCGGGAGGCAACTACAATGAGCAGTTCTTC
CASSSLAGGNYNEQFF
>NA|12|TRBJ2-5|TRBV30|NA
TGTGCCTGGAGTGCCGGGTCGGAGACCCAGTACTTC
CAWSAGSETQYF
>TRBD2|15|TRBJ2-7|TRBV19|NA
TGTGCCAGTAGTAAGCAGGGGACTAGCAGTAATACCTACGAGTTC
CASSKQGTSSNTYEF
>NA|13|TRBJ2-1|TRBV13|NA
TGTGCCAGCAGCTTAAGGGGCTACAATGAGCAGTTCTTC
CASSLRGYNEQFF
>NA|17|TRBJ2-1|TRBV12-1|NA
TGTGCCAGCACCCCCTCCGCGGCGGGAAAGTTCCACAATGAGCAGTTCTTC
CASTPSAAGKFHNEQFF
>NA|16|TRBJ1-5|TRBV19|NA
TGTGCCAGTAGTATTTCGGGGGGCGCGAGCAATCAGCCCCAGCATTTT
CASSISGGASNQPQHF
>TRBD2|16|TRBJ2-3|TRBV7-9|NA
TGTGCCAGCAGCTTGGGACTAGCGGGGAGCACAGATACGCAGTATTTT
CASSLGLAGSTDTQYF
>NA|15|TRBJ1-4|TRBV7-9|once
TGTGCCAGCAGCGTATTACAGGGATATAATGAAAAACTGTTTTTT
CASSVLQGYNEKLFF
>TRBD2|15|TRBJ2-7|TRBV4-1|NA
TGCGCCAGCAGCCACCCACTAGCGGGGGATTACGAGCAGTACTTC
CASSHPLAGDYEQYF
>NA|13|TRBJ1-5|TRBV20-1|few
TGCAGTGCCAGTTCTGAACCAGATCAGCCCCAGCATTTT
CSASSEPDQPQHF
>NA|14|TRBJ1-4|TRBV2|NA
TGTGCCAGCAGGGTACAGCTGTATAATGAAAAACTGTTTTTT
CASRVQLYNEKLFF
>NA|14|TRBJ1-6|TRBV19|NA
TGTGCCAGTAGTATTGCTGCCTGGGAGTCACCCCTCCACTTT
CASSIAAWESPLHF
>TRBD1|15|TRBJ1-2|TRBV6-5|NA
TGTGCCAGCAGTTACTCGAACAGGGGGAGATTTGGCTACACCTTC
CASSYSNRGRFGYTF
>NA|12|TRBJ1-2|TRBV3-1/TRBV3-2|NA
TGTGCCAGCAGCCAGACTGGGGATGGCTACACCTTC
CASSQTGDGYTF
>NA|14|TRBJ1-6|TRBV7-9|NA
TGTGCCAGCAGCCCTGGGGGGGGAAATTCACCCCTCCACTTT
CASSPGGGNSPLHF
>NA|12|TRBJ2-1|TRBV13|NA
TGTGCCAGCAGTAGGGTGGAGGATGAGCAGTTCTTC
CASSRVEDEQFF
>NA|13|TRBJ1-2|TRBV9|NA
TGTGCCAGCAGCGTAGCCGGGACAACAATCTACACCTTC
CASSVAGTTIYTF
>TRBD1|17|TRBJ1-1|TRBV7-9|NA
TGTGCCAGCAGCTCTCCGGGACAGGGGGCTAAGGGCACTGAAGCTTTCTTT
CASSSPGQGAKGTEAFF
>NA|13|TRBJ2-1|TRBV5-1|NA
TGCGCCAGCAGCTTGGGACTTTACAATGAGCAGTTCTTC
CASSLGLYNEQFF
>NA|17|TRBJ1-2|TRBV5-8|NA
TGTGCCAGCAGCTTGCCGTGCGGGTGCAGCCCCCACTATGGCTACACCTTC
CASSLPCGCSPHYGYTF
>TRBD1|18|TRBJ2-6|TRBV7-9|NA
TGTGCCAGCAGCACCCGGGACAGAACAATCTCTGGGGCCAACGTCCTGACTTTC
CASSTRDRTISGANVLTF
>TRBD1|13|TRBJ1-2|TRBV29-1|NA
TGCAGCGTTCCGACAGGGACCATCTATGGCTACACCTTC
CSVPTGTIYGYTF
>NA|12|TRBJ1-1|TRBV30|once
TGTGCCTGGACAGGGGCCAATATAGAAGCTTTCTTT
CAWTGANIEAFF
>TRBD1|15|TRBJ2-1|TRBV5-1|NA
TGCGCCAGCAGCGAATTAATGACAGGGCCCAATGAGCAGTTCTTC
CASSELMTGPNEQFF
>NA|13|TRBJ1-2|TRBV7-9|few
TGTGCCAGCAGAAACAGGGAAGGCTATGGCTACACCTTC
CASRNREGYGYTF
>TRBD2|15|TRBJ2-1|TRBV20-1|NA
TGCAGTGCTAGTGGGACTAGCGGGATATACAATGAGCAGTTCTTC
CSASGTSGIYNEQFF
>NA|14|TRBJ2-7|TRBV30|NA
TGTGCCTGGAGTTCAAGGACGCAGAGCTACGAGCAGTACTTC
CAWSSRTQSYEQYF